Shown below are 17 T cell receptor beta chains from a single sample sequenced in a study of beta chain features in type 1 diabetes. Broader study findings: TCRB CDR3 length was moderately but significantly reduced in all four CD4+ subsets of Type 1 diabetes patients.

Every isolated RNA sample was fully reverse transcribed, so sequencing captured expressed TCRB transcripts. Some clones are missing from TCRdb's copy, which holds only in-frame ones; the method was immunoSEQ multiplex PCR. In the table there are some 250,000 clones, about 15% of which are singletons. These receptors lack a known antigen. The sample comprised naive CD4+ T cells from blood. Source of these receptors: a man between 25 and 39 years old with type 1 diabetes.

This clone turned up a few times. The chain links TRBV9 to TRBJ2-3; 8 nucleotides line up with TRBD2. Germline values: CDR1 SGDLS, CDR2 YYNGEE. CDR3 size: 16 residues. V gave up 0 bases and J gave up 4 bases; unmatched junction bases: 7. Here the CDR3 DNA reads TGTGCCAGCAGCGTAGAGGGACTAGGCGGCTCAGATACGCAGTATTTT. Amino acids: CASSVEGLGGSDTQYF.

The CDR3 coding sequence is TGCAGCGTTGAGGCCTCCCTTTTCACTGAAGCTTTCTTT. It encodes CSVEASLFTEAFF. The chain links TRBV29-1 to TRBJ1-1, with D uncertain. The germline V and J ends were trimmed by 3 bases and 4 bases, with 12 bases remaining between them. CDR1 and CDR2 from the germline V gene are SQVTM and ANQGSEA. The CDR3 runs to 13 residues.

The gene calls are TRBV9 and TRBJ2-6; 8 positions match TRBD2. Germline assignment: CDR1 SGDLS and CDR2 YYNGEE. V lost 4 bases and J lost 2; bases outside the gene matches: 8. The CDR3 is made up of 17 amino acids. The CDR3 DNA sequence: TGTGCCAGCAGCCCCACCCCGGGAGGGGCTGGGGCCAACGTCCTGACTTTC. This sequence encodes CASSPTPGGAGANVLTF.

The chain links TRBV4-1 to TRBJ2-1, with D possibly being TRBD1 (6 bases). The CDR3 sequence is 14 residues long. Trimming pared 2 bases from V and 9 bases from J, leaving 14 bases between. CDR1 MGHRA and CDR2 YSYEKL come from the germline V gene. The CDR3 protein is CASSQTGQFGEQFF. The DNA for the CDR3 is TGCGCCAGCAGCCAAACCGGACAGTTTGGTGAGCAGTTCTTC.

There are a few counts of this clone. The CDR3 region is CAISGGREGYNEQFF. CDR3 bases: TGTGCCATCAGTGGGGGGCGGGAGGGCTACAATGAGCAGTTCTTC. The chain joins TRBV10-3 to TRBJ2-1; the match to TRBD2 covers 9 bases. From germline, CDR1 is ENHRY and CDR2 SYGVKD. CDR3 size: 15 residues. V lost 4 bases, J lost 3 bases, and 4 bases stayed unmatched.

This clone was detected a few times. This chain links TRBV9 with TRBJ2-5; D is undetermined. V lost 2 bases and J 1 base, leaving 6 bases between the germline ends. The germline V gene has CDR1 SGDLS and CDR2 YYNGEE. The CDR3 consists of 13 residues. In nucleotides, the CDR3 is TGTGCCAGCAGCGTGGCAAGCCAAGAGACCCAGTACTTC. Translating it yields CASSVASQETQYF. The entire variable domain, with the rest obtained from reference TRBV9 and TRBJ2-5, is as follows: DSGVTQTPKHLITATGQRVTLRCSPRSGDLSVYWYQQSLDQGLQFLIQYYNGEERAKGNILERFSAQQFPDLHSELNLSSLELGDSALYFCASSVASQETQYFGPGTRLLVL.

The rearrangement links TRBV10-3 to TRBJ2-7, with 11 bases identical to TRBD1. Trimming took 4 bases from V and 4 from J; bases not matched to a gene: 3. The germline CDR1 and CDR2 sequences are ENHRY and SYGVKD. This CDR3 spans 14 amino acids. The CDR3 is CAISAGQGGYEQYF. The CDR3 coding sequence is TGTGCCATCAGTGCGGGACAGGGGGGTTACGAGCAGTACTTC.

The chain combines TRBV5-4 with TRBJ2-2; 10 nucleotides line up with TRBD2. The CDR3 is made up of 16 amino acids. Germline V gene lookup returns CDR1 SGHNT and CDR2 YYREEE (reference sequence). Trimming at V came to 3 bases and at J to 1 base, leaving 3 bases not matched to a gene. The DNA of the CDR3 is TGTGCCAGCAGCTCGACTAGCGGGCGGAACACCGGGGAGCTGTTTTTT. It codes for CASSSTSGRNTGELFF.

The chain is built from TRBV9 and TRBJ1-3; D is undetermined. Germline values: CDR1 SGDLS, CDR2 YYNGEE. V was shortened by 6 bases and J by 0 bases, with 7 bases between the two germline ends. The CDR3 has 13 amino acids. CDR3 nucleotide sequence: TGTGCCAGCACGCAAGCCTCTGGAAACACCATATATTTT. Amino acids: CASTQASGNTIYF.

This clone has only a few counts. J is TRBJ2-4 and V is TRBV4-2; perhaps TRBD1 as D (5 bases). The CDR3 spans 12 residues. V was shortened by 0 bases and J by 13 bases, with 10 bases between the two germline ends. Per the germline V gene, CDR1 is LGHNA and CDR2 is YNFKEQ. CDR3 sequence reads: CASSQDRVLQYF. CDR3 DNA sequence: TGTGCCAGCAGCCAAGACAGGGTTTTACAGTACTTC.

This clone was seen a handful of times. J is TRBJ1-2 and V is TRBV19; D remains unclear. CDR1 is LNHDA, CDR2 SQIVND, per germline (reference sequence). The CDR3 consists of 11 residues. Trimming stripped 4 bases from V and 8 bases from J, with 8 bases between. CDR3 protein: CASSNWLGYTF. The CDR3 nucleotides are TGTGCCAGTAGTAACTGGTTAGGCTACACCTTC. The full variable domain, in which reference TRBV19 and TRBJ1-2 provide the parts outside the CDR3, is DGGITQSPKYLFRKEGQNVTLSCEQNLNHDAMYWYRQDPGQGLRLIYYSQIVNDFQKGDIAEGYSVSREKKESFPLTVTSAQKNPTAFYLCASSNWLGYTFGSGTRLTVV.

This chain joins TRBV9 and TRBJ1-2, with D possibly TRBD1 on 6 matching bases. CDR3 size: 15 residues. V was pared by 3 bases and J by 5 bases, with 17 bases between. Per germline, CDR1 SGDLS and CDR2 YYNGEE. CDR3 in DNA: TGTGCCAGCAGCGCCGACAGGCGCGTAATTTATGGCTACACCTTC. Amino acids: CASSADRRVIYGYTF.

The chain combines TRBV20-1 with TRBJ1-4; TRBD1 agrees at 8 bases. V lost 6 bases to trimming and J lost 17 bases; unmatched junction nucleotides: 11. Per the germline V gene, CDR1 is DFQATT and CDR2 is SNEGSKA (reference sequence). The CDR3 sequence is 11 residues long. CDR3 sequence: CSARETGDVFF. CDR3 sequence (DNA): TGCAGTGCGCGAGAGACAGGGGACGTCTTTTTT.

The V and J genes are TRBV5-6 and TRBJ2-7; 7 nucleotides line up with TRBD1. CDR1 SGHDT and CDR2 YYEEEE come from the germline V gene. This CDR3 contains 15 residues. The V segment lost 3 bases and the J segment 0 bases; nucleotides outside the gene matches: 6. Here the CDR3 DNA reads TGTGCCAGCAGCTACGGACAGGCGAGCTCCTACGAGCAGTACTTC. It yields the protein CASSYGQASSYEQYF.

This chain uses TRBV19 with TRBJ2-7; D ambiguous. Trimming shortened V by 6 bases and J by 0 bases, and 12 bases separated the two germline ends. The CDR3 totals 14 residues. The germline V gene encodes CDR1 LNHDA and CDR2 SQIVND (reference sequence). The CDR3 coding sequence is TGTGCCAGTAGCTTTACAGTGACCTCCTACGAGCAGTACTTC. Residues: CASSFTVTSYEQYF.

CDR3 in amino acids: CASSSQGGPYNEQFF. DNA of the CDR3: TGTGCCAGCAGCTCCCAAGGGGGTCCCTACAATGAGCAGTTCTTC. The J gene is TRBJ2-1, the V gene TRBV7-9; maybe TRBD1 (6 bases). Germline V gene lookup returns CDR1 SEHNR and CDR2 FQNEAQ (reference sequence). With 4 bases removed from V and 2 bases from J, the gap between germline ends came to 12 bases. The CDR3 sequence is 15 residues long. Complete variable domain (other parts from reference TRBV7-9 and TRBJ2-1): DTGVSQNPRHKITKRGQNVTFRCDPISEHNRLYWYRQTLGQGPEFLTYFQNEAQLEKSRLLSDRFSAERPKGSFSTLEIQRTEQGDSAMYLCASSSQGGPYNEQFFGPGTRLTVL.

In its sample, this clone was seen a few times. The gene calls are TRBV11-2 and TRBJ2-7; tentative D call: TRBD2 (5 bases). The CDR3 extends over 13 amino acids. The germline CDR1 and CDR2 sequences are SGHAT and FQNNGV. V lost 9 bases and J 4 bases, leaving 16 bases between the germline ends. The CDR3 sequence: CARRRYGLYEQYF. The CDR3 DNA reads TGTGCCAGACGGAGGTACGGCTTGTACGAGCAGTACTTC.